These 29 T cell receptor beta chains came from one sample sequenced in a study of OX40 agonist ivuxolimab in advanced cancers. The table came from immunoSEQ multiplex PCR; TCRdb's copy has only in-frame clones and leaves some out. The sample holds about 100,000 clones; nearly 90% are singletons and the top ten take approximately 0.16%. This material consisted of CD4+ or CD8+ T cells sorted from blood, taken in a trial of the OX40 agonist ivuxolimab. Receptors originate from an adult with an advanced solid tumor such as melanoma, head and neck, liver or kidney cancer.

The J gene is TRBJ2-7, the V gene TRBV11-2; TRBD2 agrees at 10 bases. This CDR3 is 15 amino acids long. With 0 bases clipped from V and 2 bases from J, the junction kept 1 base outside the gene matches. Germline-derived CDR1 and CDR2 are SGHAT and FQNNGV. The DNA for the CDR3 is TGTGCCAGCAGCTTAGAACTAGCGGGGACCTACGAGCAGTACTTC. This sequence encodes CASSLELAGTYEQYF.

This chain links TRBV19 with TRBJ2-3; TRBD1 aligns across 11 bases. V was clipped by 6 bases and J by 6 bases; unmatched bases: 8. CDR1 and CDR2 from the germline V gene are LNHDA and SQIVND (reference sequence). This CDR3 spans 15 amino acids. Here the CDR3 DNA reads TGTGCCAGTAGCACCGTGGACAGGGGGCTGGATACGCAGTATTTT. Its protein is CASSTVDRGLDTQYF.

The V gene is TRBV30, the J gene TRBJ2-1, with D possibly being TRBD1 (6 bases). The CDR3 covers 13 residues. The V and J ends lost 8 bases and 3 bases respectively, with 14 bases between them. Germline CDR1 GTSNPN, CDR2 SVGIG (reference sequence). The CDR3 bases are TGTGCCAGAGACAGGCAAGACTACAATGAGCAGTTCTTC. Protein: CARDRQDYNEQFF.

The gene calls are TRBV7-8 and TRBJ2-5; D unclear. The J call is doubtful: the DNA matches TRBJ2-7 better. In germline, CDR1 is SGHVS, CDR2 FQNEAQ. This CDR3 region has 11 residues. The CDR3 is CASSLYYEQYF. CDR3 DNA: TGTGCCAGCAGCTTATACTACGAGCAGTACTTC.

Comment on this clone: Other DNA sequences of this sample code for an identical CDR3. The rearrangement links TRBV27 to TRBJ1-1; no clear D gene. CDR3 length: 11 residues. Between the trimmed V and J ends, which lost 5 bases and 4 bases, there was a span of 5 bases. Per germline, CDR1 MNHEY and CDR2 SMNVEV (reference sequence). The CDR3 DNA reads TGTGCCAGCAGTCGGGGCACTGAAGCTTTCTTT. Its protein product is CASSRGTEAFF.

The chain is built from TRBV19 and TRBJ1-5; possible D gene TRBD1, 5 bases. Germline V lookup: CDR1 LNHDA, CDR2 SQIVND (reference sequence). This CDR3 has 16 residues. V dropped 3 bases and J dropped 1 base, with 13 bases sitting between them. This CDR3 reads CASSIPLRASNQPQHF. The CDR3 DNA sequence: TGTGCCAGTAGTATTCCCCTCAGGGCCAGCAATCAGCCCCAGCATTTT.

V gene TRBV5-4 combines with J gene TRBJ2-7; TRBD1 matches 8 bases. The CDR3 totals 14 residues. From germline, CDR1 is SGHNT and CDR2 YYREEE (reference sequence). V dropped 4 bases and J dropped 2; count of bases not matched to a gene: 5. This chain's CDR3 is CASSKGGQAYEQYF. CDR3 sequence (DNA): TGTGCCAGCAGCAAGGGGGGACAGGCCTACGAGCAGTACTTC.

The CDR3 loop reads CASSFGGLGVEQFF. CDR3 bases: TGCGCCAGCAGCTTTGGGGGACTAGGGGTTGAGCAGTTCTTC. The rearrangement links TRBV5-1 to TRBJ2-1; 8 nucleotides match TRBD2. The germline gives CDR1 SGHRS, CDR2 YFSETQ. V was pared by 2 bases and J by 9 bases, with 7 bases of the junction left unmatched. The CDR3 is made up of 14 amino acids.

V usage is TRBV19 and J usage is TRBJ1-1; D unclear. This CDR3 has 14 amino acids. Per the germline V gene, CDR1 is LNHDA and CDR2 is SQIVND (reference sequence). The germline V and J ends were trimmed by 5 bases and 5 bases, with 15 bases remaining between them. The CDR3 sequence is CASSPGPPGTEAFF. In DNA form, the CDR3 reads TGTGCCAGTAGTCCCGGCCCCCCCGGGACTGAAGCTTTCTTT.

The CDR3 DNA reads TGTGCCAGCAGGGTGGACCTTGCAACTAATGAAAAACTGTTTTTT. Translating it yields CASRVDLATNEKLFF. The rearrangement uses TRBV2 and TRBJ1-4; no clear D. CDR1 and CDR2 (germline): SNHLY, FYNNEI. Trimming cost V 6 bases and J 0 bases, with 11 bases left between them. CDR3 size: 15 residues.

V usage is TRBV4-1 and J usage is TRBJ1-4, with 8 nucleotides matching TRBD1. This CDR3 is 14 amino acids long. Looked up from germline, CDR1 is MGHRA and CDR2 is YSYEKL. Trimming at V came to 6 bases and at J to 3 bases, leaving 3 bases not matched to a gene. DNA of the CDR3: TGCGCCAGCAGACAGACAGGGGCTAATGAAAAACTGTTTTTT. This encodes CASRQTGANEKLFF.

The rearrangement uses TRBV5-1 and TRBJ2-2, with D possibly TRBD1 on 5 matching bases. Germline CDR1 SGHRS, CDR2 YFSETQ. V was trimmed by 5 bases and J by 4 bases, leaving 15 bases between them. CDR3 length equals 15 residues. CDR3 sequence reads: CASRGLNSATGELFF. DNA of the CDR3: TGCGCCAGCAGGGGGCTCAACAGCGCCACCGGGGAGCTGTTTTTT. The variable domain in full, completed from reference TRBV5-1 and TRBJ2-2, reads KAGVTQTPRYLIKTRGQQVTLSCSPISGHRSVSWYQQTPGQGLQFLFEYFSETQRNKGNFPGRFSGRQFSNSRSEMNVSTLELGDSALYLCASRGLNSATGELFFGEGSRLTVL.

This clone occurred a few times. The chain recombines TRBV6-5 with TRBJ1-1; D remains ambiguous. The CDR3 consists of 12 residues. Trimming cost V 5 bases and J 5 bases, with 9 bases left between them. CDR1 is MNHEY, CDR2 SVGAGI, per germline. CDR3 sequence reads: CASSHQSTEAFF. CDR3 bases: TGTGCCAGCAGTCACCAGTCTACTGAAGCTTTCTTT.

This clone was counted ten times or more. This chain links TRBV4-2 with TRBJ1-2; possibly TRBD1 for D (6 bases). The germline V gene encodes CDR1 LGHNA and CDR2 YNFKEQ. V was clipped by 0 bases and J by 4 bases, with 21 bases between them. CDR3 length: 18 amino acids. CDR3 loop: CASSQDGWGGFGAYGYTF. The CDR3 nucleotides read TGTGCCAGCAGCCAAGACGGATGGGGGGGCTTCGGGGCCTATGGCTACACCTTC.

This clone was detected once. The rearrangement links TRBV6-5 to TRBJ1-2; tentative D call: TRBD1 (5 bases). Germline values: CDR1 MNHEY, CDR2 SVGAGI. Deletions cut 8 bases from V and 2 bases from J, with 15 bases between. The CDR3 runs 14 residues. The CDR3 sequence: CASLEGLSNYGYTF. The CDR3 coding sequence is TGTGCCAGCCTGGAGGGGCTATCGAACTATGGCTACACCTTC.

This clone has a handful of counts. The rearrangement joins TRBV5-1 to TRBJ1-1; D is unresolved. Germline assignment: CDR1 SGHRS and CDR2 YFSETQ. The CDR3 has 16 amino acids. The V end was cut by 0 bases, the J end by 1 base, with 13 bases between. CDR3 DNA: TGCGCCAGCAGCTTGGTCAGTCTCCGGCGGAACACTGAAGCTTTCTTT. Encoded protein: CASSLVSLRRNTEAFF.

This rearrangement joins TRBV7-9 to TRBJ2-3; D gene ambiguous. V shed 2 bases and J shed 2 bases, with 8 bases lying between them. Germline V gene data show CDR1 as SEHNR and CDR2 as FQNEAQ (reference sequence). CDR3 length equals 14 residues. This CDR3 reads CASSLSGFTDTQYF. The CDR3 DNA is TGTGCCAGCAGCTTAAGTGGGTTCACAGATACGCAGTATTTT.

The chain is built from TRBV30 and TRBJ2-5; 9 bases are a match to TRBD2. Germline CDR1 is GTSNPN and CDR2 is SVGIG (reference sequence). After removal of 4 bases from V and 4 bases from J, the junction contained 7 bases not matched to a gene. The CDR3 is made up of 14 amino acids. The CDR3 here is CAWTLGGRGETQYF. The CDR3 region has the DNA TGTGCCTGGACCCTAGGCGGGAGGGGAGAGACCCAGTACTTC.

The chain joins TRBV29-1 to TRBJ2-1; D uncertain. This CDR3 contains 10 residues. Trimming cost V 7 bases and J 4 bases, with 5 bases left between them. CDR1 is SQVTM, CDR2 ANQGSEA, per germline. The DNA of the CDR3 is TGCAGCGCCTTATACAATGAGCAGTTCTTC. As protein: CSALYNEQFF.

The rearrangement uses TRBV5-1 and TRBJ2-2; D ambiguous. The CDR3 sequence is 15 residues long. Trimming took 0 bases from V and 3 from J, leaving 9 bases between them. The germline gives CDR1 SGHRS, CDR2 YFSETQ. In nucleotides, the CDR3 is TGCGCCAGCAGCTTGGGGAGTGGACACACCGGGGAGCTGTTTTTT. Encoded protein: CASSLGSGHTGELFF.

V usage is TRBV5-5 and J usage is TRBJ2-5; tentatively, D is TRBD1 or TRBD2 (5 bases each). This CDR3 contains 16 residues. V was shortened by 2 bases and J by 4 bases, with 18 bases between the two germline ends. Looked up from germline, CDR1 is SGHKS and CDR2 is YYEKEE (reference sequence). The CDR3 nucleotides are TGTGCCAGCAGCTTACGTACGGGACCTCTGGGAGAGACCCAGTACTTC. It translates to CASSLRTGPLGETQYF.

The chain couples TRBV25-1 to TRBJ2-1; tentatively, D is TRBD2 (6 bases). CDR3 size: 15 residues. Germline loops: CDR1 MGHDK, CDR2 SYGVNS. V shed 0 bases and J shed 5 bases, with 11 bases lying between them. The CDR3 is CASSEYGGKNNEQFF. CDR3 DNA sequence: TGTGCCAGCAGTGAATATGGCGGGAAAAACAATGAGCAGTTCTTC.

The chain is built from TRBV7-3 and TRBJ2-3; 10 bases fit TRBD2. The germline V gene encodes CDR1 SGHTA and CDR2 FQGTGA. This CDR3 is 17 amino acids long. V dropped 5 bases and J dropped 3; count of bases not matched to a gene: 11. CDR3 in amino acids: CASSRLSGRAGTDTQYF. As DNA, the CDR3 is TGTGCCAGCAGCCGACTAAGCGGGAGGGCCGGGACAGATACGCAGTATTTT.

The chain combines TRBV5-1 with TRBJ2-7; D not certain. Germline lookup yields CDR1 SGHRS and CDR2 YFSETQ. Trimming pared 1 base from V and 12 bases from J, leaving 17 bases between. The CDR3 consists of 13 residues. CDR3 DNA sequence: TGCGCCAGCAGCTTGAACAGCCACGGCGCCTCGTACTTC. This encodes CASSLNSHGASYF. The full variable domain, its missing parts supplied by reference TRBV5-1 and TRBJ2-7, is KAGVTQTPRYLIKTRGQQVTLSCSPISGHRSVSWYQQTPGQGLQFLFEYFSETQRNKGNFPGRFSGRQFSNSRSEMNVSTLELGDSALYLCASSLNSHGASYFGPGTRLTVT.

The chain carries TRBV20-1 and TRBJ2-1; D unclear. V was clipped by 3 bases and J by 5 bases, with 5 bases between them. Germline V lookup: CDR1 DFQATT, CDR2 SNEGSKA (reference sequence). The CDR3 runs 11 residues. The CDR3 DNA reads as TGCAGTGCTAGCGCCCACAATGAGCAGTTCTTC. Translation gives CSASAHNEQFF.

The chain has TRBV7-9 and TRBJ2-5; D is tentatively TRBD1 or TRBD2 (6 bases each). The CDR3 sequence is 14 residues long. Trimming stripped 5 bases from V and 2 bases from J, with 12 bases between. Germline assignment: CDR1 SEHNR and CDR2 FQNEAQ (reference sequence). The CDR3 protein is CASSGGRSQETQYF. DNA of the CDR3: TGTGCCAGCAGCGGGGGGCGGTCTCAAGAGACCCAGTACTTC.

The V gene is TRBV30, the J gene TRBJ1-2, with D tentatively TRBD1 (6 bases). V lost 8 bases, J lost 4 bases, and 17 bases lay in between. Per germline, CDR1 GTSNPN and CDR2 SVGIG (reference sequence). The CDR3 has 13 residues. CDR3 region: CAGLWGRGYGYTF. DNA for the CDR3: TGTGCCGGACTATGGGGGCGCGGCTATGGCTACACCTTC.

The chain is built from TRBV15 and TRBJ1-2; 7 bases map to TRBD1. The CDR3 is made up of 14 amino acids. CDR1 and CDR2 (germline): LNHNV, YYDKDF (reference sequence). The V segment lost 2 bases and the J segment 2 bases; nucleotides outside the gene matches: 2. Here the CDR3 DNA reads TGTGCCACCAGCAGACAGGGGGAAAACTATGGCTACACCTTC. Translating gives CATSRQGENYGYTF.

The chain carries TRBV28 and TRBJ1-1, with D possibly matching TRBD1 (5 bases). V was cut by 5 bases and J by 0 bases, with 10 bases left in between. The CDR3 is made up of 14 amino acids. Looked up from germline, CDR1 is MDHEN and CDR2 is SYDVKM. This CDR3 reads CASSRTLMNTEAFF. In DNA, the CDR3 is TGTGCCAGCAGTAGGACATTGATGAACACTGAAGCTTTCTTT.